This T cell receptor beta chain was captured by sequencing in a study of shared clonotypes between healthy human individuals. CDR1 and CDR2 from the germline V gene are SGHDT and YYEEEE. The CDR3 extends over 15 amino acids. With 1 base removed from V and 5 bases from J, the gap between germline ends came to 15 bases. In regard to this clone: What it recognizes is unknown.

Points from the study as a whole: Relative to clonotypes present in all four donors, those not shared had lower generation probabilities. The study found about 5% of naive CD4 clonotypes shared across several donors.

Over several immunoSEQ plates, each subset's genomic DNA was distributed in even portions. Clones were sequenced by immunoSEQ multiplex PCR, and TCRdb holds only the in-frame ones, with some missing. Here the sample spans around 1.4 million clones, 98% being singletons. The clonotype was recovered from a man in his thirties or forties in good health. Sequencing was done on a sample of naive CD4+ T cells sorted from blood. Specified subset: CD45RA+ positively selected. The J gene is TRBJ2-5, the V gene TRBV5-6, with D possibly TRBD2 on 6 matching bases. The CDR3 here is CASSLRSGARETQYF. The CDR3 DNA reads as TGTGCCAGCAGCTTGCGTTCGGGAGCACGGGAGACCCAGTACTTC.